The text below deals with one TCR beta chain. Its antigen is still unknown. The input lacks base qualities; no much larger clone sits a single base away. Taken from the germline V gene, the CDR1 and CDR2 loops are MNHEY and SVGAGI. The V and J ends are trimmed by 2 bases and 4 bases, leaving 3 bases between them. The CDR3 spans 12 residues, from the cysteine through the phenylalanine. Solely the CDR3 DNA is kept, with 36 bases framed from the first base. This entry is derived from a study of radiation and T cells in renal cell carcinoma (dated by TCRdb to 2020 to 2021). General notes on the study: In total, 50 to 55 samples underwent TCR beta sequencing: about 25 tumors plus 27 peripheral blood samples. The last blood draw occurred 4 weeks after radiation, at the same time as nephrectomy. A total of approximately 4 million unique CDR3 nucleotide sequences, encoding 2.5 million to 3 million unique CDR3 amino acid sequences, were found across all 50 or so samples.

Explained via the paper, the time point label denotes: blood 4 weeks post-SBRT, at nephrectomy. The treatment or condition label of this sample denotes: 15 Gy SBRT to primary tumor, nephrectomy 4 weeks later. Samples came from a clinical trial, in which primary renal cell carcinomas received 15 Gy stereotactic body radiation therapy followed by nephrectomy 4 weeks later. To follow tumor-enriched clonotypes, peripheral blood was collected serially from radiation-treated patients at baseline and again at 2 weeks and 4 weeks after SBRT. Every patient's renal cell carcinoma showed clear cell pathology. The QIAamp DNA Blood Mini Kit (Qiagen) was used to prepare genomic DNA for TCR sequencing. The analyses included only samples that passed all quality control checks. TCR beta libraries were generated from genomic DNA with the immunoSEQ kit, following the manufacturer's recommendations. To prepare the libraries, a first multiplex PCR with proprietary primers was run, followed by a second PCR that added unique barcodes, and a bead cleanup was done after each round. A kit-provided positive control reaction and a negative control reaction were included in every sample batch. The final libraries were assessed on an Agilent 4200 TapeStation D1000 ScreenTape, pooled by volume, and quantified by qPCR. Sequencing was performed on an Illumina NextSeq500 with a MidOutput 150-cycle cartridge, and 156 Read1 and 15 Index1 cycles were run with kit custom primers. The pooled library was loaded at roughly 0.96 pM, with a roughly 20% PhiX control spiked in. For the original study's pipeline: Vendor-processed data were analyzed in R, with a clonotype defined as all T cells sharing the same CDR3 nucleotide sequence. For clone abundance analyses, frequencies were normalized to the 10,000 most abundant clones in each sample. Public T cell clones, which averaged fewer than five per sample, were removed prior to analysis. An abundance difference of at least 32-fold between compartments was the criterion for calling clonotypes tumor-enriched or baseline blood-enriched. Clonotypes expanded or contracted between blood time points were identified with a beta-binomial differential abundance model. Similarity between tumor and blood repertoires was quantified using the Baroni-Urbani and Buser coefficient, and groups were compared with two-tailed Wilcoxon tests in R. TCRdb provides this immuneACCESS table in a form limited to in-frame rearrangements. Some clones are lacking; in checked studies, under half of them reflect an unresolved V gene, and why the rest are absent is not known. V, J and clone size reflect that table, while D and trimming were determined from the DNA. For this sample there are about 100,000 clones; about 79% appear just once. The top ten clonotypes cover 7.2% of the sample.

General study outcomes and caveats: In blood, the top tumor clonotypes increased between baseline and 2 weeks post-radiation and then shrank by 4 weeks, which suggests that tumor-resident clones expanded only transiently. Because the trial had a single-armed design, the trial could not examine how radiation dose or scheduling affected the TCR repertoire. Blood repertoire dynamics were not followed beyond 4 weeks after treatment. Because no pretreatment tumor biopsies were available, whether clonotypes were present in the tumor at baseline could not be determined.

This material consisted of blood, taken from a patient whose treatment included radiotherapy and nephrectomy. The sequence is built from TRBV6-5 and TRBJ1-3; the D gene lacks a confident call. The clonotype comes from a man aged 60 to 69 with renal cell carcinoma. Read as DNA, the sequence is TGTGCCAGCAGTTACCTCGGAAACACCATATATTTT. Translated, this gives CASSYLGNTIYF.